This T cell receptor (beta chain) originates from a study of T-cell memory formation after mild COVID-19. Findings and limits, study-wide: Still unconfirmed is whether the second-wave clones peaking on day 37 recognized SARS-CoV-2. Cross-reactive memory appears to have joined, as suggested by some responding clones showing up in pre-infection memory.

One entry per CDR3 protein results from TCRdb running MiXCR on the 5' RACE reads. The sample lists about 190,000 distinct CDR3 sequences, about a fifth occurring once. Per the germline V gene, CDR1 is SSHAT and CDR2 is FNYEAQ (reference sequence). This CDR3 has 21 amino acids. Concerning this clonotype: Its antigen is not known. One end of the junction fails to match germline, which may point to a read error.

This sequence joins TRBV7-7 and TRBJ2-2; D is undetermined. This clonotype originated in an adult woman who had mild COVID-19 (a few samples of this study predate the infection). Cell type and time point are not known. Specimen: PBMCs or a T cell subset sorted from them (not recorded which). CDR3 region: CASSLGPSDALQDPIPGELFF. CDR3 coding DNA: TGTGCTAGCAGCTTAGGCCCCTCAGACGCTTTGCAGGACCCGATACCCGGGGAGCTGTTTTTT.